This T cell receptor beta chain was sequenced for a study of T cells in Graves' hyperthyroidism and ophthalmopathy. With duration under 3 months, ophthalmopathy was active: Clinical Activity Score at least 3, NOSPECS at least 4. Details on this clonotype: Antigen specificity is unknown.

V was clipped by 1 base and J by 2 bases, with 12 bases between them. This CDR3 has 15 amino acids. CDR1 is SEHNR, CDR2 FQNEAQ, per germline (reference sequence). Amplification of TCR beta CDR3 regions used RNA as the template. HTBI primers drove first-round RT-PCR of the TCR CDR3. TCRdb analysed the multiplex PCR reads with MiXCR anew, one entry per CDR3 protein. The sample consists of around 690,000 distinct CDR3 sequences, less than 25% of them appearing once. Study results and limitations: Ophthalmopathy, as predicted by the model, came a median 6.5 months after the prediction.

The source is a man aged 25 to 45 with Graves' ophthalmopathy. The V call is TRBV7-9, the J call TRBJ2-7, with no clear D. The specimen was blood. CDR3 amino acids: CASSLVPGETYEQYF. The CDR3 nucleotides are TGTGCCAGCAGCTTAGTACCAGGAGAGACCTACGAGCAGTACTTC.